This record covers a single T cell receptor beta chain. This specimen belongs to a study of technical replicates of blood from a handful of donors. TCRdb's copy holds only in-frame clones and misses some; the assay was immunoSEQ multiplex PCR. In the table there are about 62,000 clones, 87% of which are singletons. CDR1 and CDR2 from the germline V gene are SGHTA and FQGTGA. Deletions cut 5 bases from V and 0 bases from J, with 15 bases between. The CDR3 covers 16 residues. This sequence was found in a human donor in good health. Some clones in this sample may be carry-over from other donors' samples. V is TRBV7-3 and J is TRBJ2-3; D is possibly TRBD2 (7 bases). Material: PBMCs. Here the CDR3 DNA reads TGTGCCAGCAGCCCTGGGGGGGCCTTTAGCACAGATACGCAGTATTTT. It specifies CASSPGGAFSTDTQYF. Complete variable domain (other parts from reference TRBV7-3 and TRBJ2-3): GAGVSQTPSNKVTEKGKYVELRCDPISGHTALYWYRQSLGQGPEFLIYFQGTGAADDSGLPNDRFFAVRPEGSVSTLKIQRTERGDSAVYLCASSPGGAFSTDTQYFGPGTRLTVL.